The rows below give T cell receptor beta chains drawn from one sample of a study of technical replicates of blood from a handful of donors. The assay was immunoSEQ multiplex PCR, and TCRdb's table has in-frame clones only and misses some. The table shows 75,000 to 90,000 clones, with approximately 96% occurring only once. The sample comprised T cells isolated from PBMCs. These receptors were taken from a human donor in good health. CDR3s include the opening cysteine and the closing phenylalanine or tryptophan. D genes are given only for firm matches. Clone size is given for some rows only: seen once, a few or many times, or a class if the clone is expanded.

J gene,clone size,D gene,V gene,CDR3 protein,CDR3 DNA
TRBJ2-2,.,.,TRBV28,CASSRFGQSNTGELFF,TGTGCCAGCAGTCGTTTCGGACAGTCGAACACCGGGGAGCTGTTTTTT
TRBJ1-2,.,TRBD1,TRBV9,CASSDPGQGDGGYTF,TGTGCCAGCAGCGATCCGGGACAGGGGGACGGTGGCTACACCTTC
TRBJ1-1,.,.,TRBV19,CASSSPRGVEAFF,TGTGCCAGTAGTAGCCCCCGGGGGGTAGAAGCTTTCTTT
TRBJ2-1,.,.,TRBV29-1,CSVAGQSSYNEQFF,TGCAGCGTTGCGGGACAAAGCTCCTACAATGAGCAGTTCTTC
TRBJ2-1,.,.,TRBV6-5,CAISKGLENNEQFF,TGTGCCATTTCGAAAGGACTGGAAAACAATGAGCAGTTCTTC
TRBJ2-3,.,.,TRBV5-6,CASSAAGPSGDTQYF,TGTGCCAGCAGCGCGGCGGGGCCTTCCGGAGATACGCAGTATTTT
TRBJ1-1,.,.,TRBV7-2,CASSTAPGRPMAFF,TGTGCCAGCAGCACTGCTCCCGGGAGGCCGATGGCTTTCTTT
TRBJ1-1,.,.,TRBV11-2,CASSLAENTEAFF,TGTGCCAGCAGCTTAGCAGAGAACACTGAAGCTTTCTTT
TRBJ2-2,once,.,TRBV11-3,CASSPSGELFF,TGTGCCAGCAGTCCCTCCGGGGAGCTGTTTTTT
TRBJ2-1,.,.,TRBV11-2,CASSLAGSHNEQFF,TGTGCCAGCAGCTTAGCGGGGTCCCACAATGAGCAGTTCTTC
TRBJ2-5,.,TRBD2,TRBV11-1,CASSVGLAGERETQYF,TGTGCCAGCAGCGTGGGACTAGCGGGAGAGAGAGAGACCCAGTACTTC
TRBJ2-1,.,TRBD2,TRBV5-1,CASSFSGRDNEQFF,TGCGCCAGCAGCTTCAGCGGGAGGGACAATGAGCAGTTCTTC
TRBJ2-5,.,.,TRBV28,CASSFSQGGETQYF,TGTGCCAGCAGTTTTAGTCAGGGTGGCGAGACCCAGTACTTC
TRBJ2-7,.,TRBD2,TRBV5-1,CASSSSGRNYEQYF,TGCGCCAGCAGTAGTAGCGGGAGAAACTACGAGCAGTACTTC
TRBJ2-1,.,.,TRBV13,CASSWRQSSYNEQFF,TGTGCCAGCAGCTGGAGACAGAGCTCCTACAATGAGCAGTTCTTC
TRBJ2-1,once,TRBD2,TRBV12-5,CASGRNSGRAYNEQFF,TGTGCTAGTGGTCGAAATAGCGGGAGGGCCTACAATGAGCAGTTCTTC
TRBJ2-1,once,.,TRBV2,CASSRTASYNEQFF,TGTGCCAGCAGCCGGACAGCTTCCTACAATGAGCAGTTCTTC
TRBJ2-1,.,TRBD1,TRBV7-3,CASSSSGTGRSEQFF,TGTGCCAGCAGCTCCTCCGGGACAGGGAGGAGTGAGCAGTTCTTC
TRBJ2-7,.,TRBD2,TRBV19,CASSLGLAGVEEQYF,TGTGCCAGTAGTCTCGGACTAGCGGGAGTGGAAGAGCAGTACTTC
TRBJ1-5,.,.,TRBV7-2,CASSFKGGYQPQHF,TGTGCCAGCAGCTTTAAAGGGGGTTACCAGCCCCAGCATTTT
TRBJ2-3,.,.,TRBV25-1,CATPAGSTDTQYF,TGTGCCACTCCCGCGGGAAGCACAGATACGCAGTATTTT
TRBJ2-7,.,.,TRBV10-1,CASSDARGREQYF,TGCGCCAGCAGCGACGCTCGAGGGCGCGAGCAGTACTTC
TRBJ2-3,.,TRBD2,TRBV4-2,CASSQDLTSGTSTDTQYF,TGTGCCAGCAGCCAAGACCTTACTAGCGGAACTAGCACAGATACGCAGTATTTT
TRBJ2-5,.,.,TRBV21-1,CASKFPPPAGAETQYF,TGTGCCAGCAAATTCCCTCCCCCGGCGGGAGCAGAGACCCAGTACTTC
TRBJ2-2,.,.,TRBV6-1,CASSDHQIFGELFF,TGTGCCAGCAGTGATCATCAAATTTTCGGGGAGCTGTTTTTT
TRBJ2-2,.,TRBD2,TRBV7-6,CASSRRTSGVTGELFF,TGTGCCAGCAGCCGGCGGACTAGCGGGGTGACCGGGGAGCTGTTTTTT
TRBJ1-1,.,.,TRBV19,CASSTEREKTEAFF,TGTGCCAGTAGTACCGAGAGGGAAAAAACTGAAGCTTTCTTT
TRBJ1-2,.,.,TRBV6-1,CASSASDGYTF,TGTGCCAGCAGTGCCTCGGATGGCTACACCTTC
TRBJ2-7,.,.,TRBV28,CASSSGYLSYEQYF,TGTGCCAGCAGTTCAGGGTACTTATCCTACGAGCAGTACTTC
TRBJ2-1,.,TRBD2,TRBV6-5,CASLYTSGPQWEQFF,TGTGCCAGCCTTTATACTAGCGGCCCACAATGGGAGCAGTTCTTC
TRBJ2-7,.,TRBD1,TRBV9,CASSVEGQGSRYEQYF,TGTGCCAGCAGCGTAGAGGGACAGGGGTCGCGCTACGAGCAGTACTTC
TRBJ1-3,.,TRBD1,TRBV10-3,CAISPGTAGNTIYF,TGTGCCATCAGTCCCGGGACAGCTGGAAACACCATATATTTT
TRBJ2-1,.,TRBD2,TRBV5-5,CASSPRLAGAYNEQFF,TGTGCCAGCAGCCCCCGACTAGCGGGGGCTTACAATGAGCAGTTCTTC
TRBJ1-5,.,.,TRBV6-5,CASSLLSGDQPQHF,TGTGCCAGCAGCTTACTCTCAGGGGATCAGCCCCAGCATTTT
TRBJ2-3,.,.,TRBV5-4,CASSLGPGTDTQYF,TGTGCCAGCAGCTTGGGCCCGGGCACAGATACGCAGTATTTT
TRBJ1-5,.,TRBD1,TRBV28,CASSPTSRDRVGEPQHF,TGTGCCAGCAGTCCAACGTCCCGGGACAGGGTAGGCGAGCCCCAGCATTTT